This passage covers 23 T cell receptor beta chains from one sample sequenced in a study of vaccination effects on CD4 cells after COVID-19. Sequencing used immunoSEQ multiplex PCR; TCRdb keeps in-frame clones, though not all of them. The profile shows tens of thousands of clones, around 63% of them singletons. It was after roughly ten days of culture that CD4+ T cells were isolated. Their antigens are not known. The material was CD4+ T cells from PBMCs cultured without peptide, obtained before COVID-19 vaccination. The receptor set was obtained from a human donor who received a COVID-19 vaccine.

This clone was found a few times. The junction departs from the called germline gene at one end, perhaps through a read error. The chain combines TRBV7-2 with TRBJ2-2; either TRBD1 or TRBD2 may fit D (7 bases each). This CDR3 region has 13 residues. In germline, CDR1 is SGHTA, CDR2 FQGNSA. The CDR3 loop is CAGGGANTGELFF. The DNA for the CDR3 is TGCGCAGGGGGAGGGGCGAACACCGGGGAGCTGTTTTTT.

This rearrangement joins TRBV30 to TRBJ1-1; 7 bases are shared with TRBD1. Unmatched junction bases numbered 14, after V lost 7 bases and J lost 3 bases. CDR3 length: 15 amino acids. Germline values: CDR1 GTSNPN, CDR2 SVGIG (reference sequence). CDR3 DNA sequence: TGTGCCTACCGACAGGGAAGGTTGAGGGACACTGAAGCTTTCTTT. It specifies CAYRQGRLRDTEAFF.

This clone was recorded a few times. The rearrangement joins TRBV7-2 to TRBJ2-7; TRBD2 might be the D (5 bases). The CDR3 sequence is 13 residues long. CDR1 and CDR2 (germline): SGHTA, FQGNSA. V dropped 5 bases and J dropped 3 bases, with 11 bases sitting between them. The CDR3 nucleotides are TGTGCCAGCAGCCCAGAGGGTCTCTACGAGCAGTACTTC. It specifies CASSPEGLYEQYF. Based on the CDR3 plus reference TRBV7-2 and TRBJ2-7, the full variable domain is GAGVSQSPSNKVTEKGKDVELRCDPISGHTALYWYRQSLGQGLEFLIYFQGNSAPDKSGLPSDRFSAERTGGSVSTLTIQRTQQEDSAVYLCASSPEGLYEQYFGPGTRLTVT.

This sequence joins TRBV24-1 and TRBJ1-2; D ambiguous. The CDR3 is made up of 12 amino acids. From germline, CDR1 is KGHDR and CDR2 SFDVKD. Trimming took off 2 bases at V and 4 bases at J, with 4 bases between the two ends. In nucleotides, the CDR3 is TGTGCCACCAGTGATTCCGGCTATGGCTACACCTTC. This gives the protein CATSDSGYGYTF.

This clone was seen a few times. The rearrangement joins TRBV6-2 or TRBV6-3 to TRBJ1-2; maybe TRBD1 (5 bases). V dropped 4 bases and J dropped 4 bases, with 13 bases sitting between them. The CDR3 has 14 amino acids. Per germline, CDR1 MNHEY and CDR2 SVGEGT. The CDR3 bases are TGTGCCAGCAGTTCCCGAGGGGTTGCCTATGGCTACACCTTC. This encodes CASSSRGVAYGYTF.

The J gene is TRBJ2-2, the V gene TRBV21-1. TRBV21-1 has pseudogene status. This CDR3 is built from 17 residues. This CDR3 reads CASSKESYRGVTGELFF. The CDR3 DNA follows: TGTGCCAGCAGCAAAGAATCGTATAGGGGGGTGACCGGGGAGCTGTTTTTT.

V is TRBV10-1 and J is TRBJ2-7, with 11 bases matching TRBD2. The CDR3 spans 16 residues. The trim removed 7 bases at V and 4 bases at J, leaving 12 bases unmatched. Per the germline V gene, CDR1 is WNHNN and CDR2 is SYGVQD (reference sequence). The CDR3: CASMDLAGGGTYEQYF. The CDR3 DNA follows: TGCGCCAGCATGGATCTAGCGGGAGGTGGGACTTACGAGCAGTACTTC.

The chain uses TRBV6-5 and TRBJ2-7; 12 bases are shared with TRBD2. The CDR3 runs to 15 residues. Germline CDR1 reads MNHEY; CDR2 reads SVGAGI. The V and J ends lost 0 bases and 3 bases, in that order; junction bases with no gene match: 0. The CDR3 sequence: CASSYSTSGSYEQYF. The CDR3, as DNA: TGTGCCAGCAGTTACTCGACTAGCGGGAGCTACGAGCAGTACTTC.

V is TRBV3-1 (or the pseudogene TRBV3-2) and J is TRBJ2-1, with 13 bases matching TRBD2. CDR3 length: 15 amino acids. The V gene end was trimmed by 5 bases and the J gene end by 8 bases; junction bases not matched to a gene: 6. Germline values: CDR1 LGHDT, CDR2 YNNKEL (reference sequence). CDR3 sequence (DNA): TGTGCCAGCAGCACACTAGCGGGGGGGCCCCATGAGCAGTTCTTC. This gives the protein CASSTLAGGPHEQFF.

The CDR3 DNA reads TGTGCCAGCAGCTTAGGGGGGCGGGTCACTGAAGCTTTCTTT. It is translated as CASSLGGRVTEAFF. The chain couples TRBV7-2 to TRBJ1-1, with D perhaps matching TRBD1 (6 bases). Germline lookup yields CDR1 SGHTA and CDR2 FQGNSA. The CDR3 is 14 residues long. V was trimmed by 1 base and J by 4 bases, leaving 10 bases between them.

V is TRBV5-1 and J is TRBJ2-7, with D tentatively TRBD1 (5 bases). The CDR3 loop spans 13 amino acids. Trimming pared 0 bases from V and 3 bases from J, leaving 7 bases between. Germline CDR1 reads SGHRS; CDR2 reads YFSETQ. CDR3 DNA sequence: TGCGCCAGCAGCTTGGGACAGAACTACGAGCAGTACTTC. Its translation is CASSLGQNYEQYF. The whole variable domain, remainder taken from reference TRBV5-1 and TRBJ2-7, is KAGVTQTPRYLIKTRGQQVTLSCSPISGHRSVSWYQQTPGQGLQFLFEYFSETQRNKGNFPGRFSGRQFSNSRSEMNVSTLELGDSALYLCASSLGQNYEQYFGPGTRLTVT.

This clone showed up just a few times. The chain has TRBV15 and TRBJ2-7; no clear D. Germline values: CDR1 LNHNV, CDR2 YYDKDF (reference sequence). The V and J ends lost 9 bases and 3 bases respectively, with 15 bases between them. The CDR3 spans 13 residues. The CDR3 bases are TGTGCCACTTCACCCAGGAATCGCTACGAGCAGTACTTC. As protein: CATSPRNRYEQYF.

This sequence joins TRBV7-2 and TRBJ2-7; 7 nucleotides match TRBD2. CDR3 length: 14 amino acids. The trim removed 2 bases at V and 4 bases at J, leaving 5 bases unmatched. CDR1 and CDR2 from the germline V gene are SGHTA and FQGNSA. The chain's CDR3 is CASSLRDYGYEQYF. The CDR3 DNA sequence: TGTGCCAGCAGCTTAAGGGACTATGGTTACGAGCAGTACTTC.

This clone was seen a single time. This chain joins TRBV19 and TRBJ1-2; no definite D call. Germline V gene data show CDR1 as LNHDA and CDR2 as SQIVND (reference sequence). The germline V and J ends were trimmed by 7 bases and 4 bases, with 16 bases remaining between them. The CDR3 has 14 amino acids. CDR3 region: CASTDRFLGYGYTF. As DNA, the CDR3 is TGTGCCAGTACCGACCGATTTCTTGGCTATGGCTACACCTTC.

The sample holds a few counts of this clone. This rearrangement joins TRBV25-1 to TRBJ1-5, with D possibly being TRBD1 (6 bases). The CDR3 extends over 15 amino acids. Looked up from germline, CDR1 is MGHDK and CDR2 is SYGVNS. Trimming took 2 bases from V and 5 from J, leaving 13 bases between them. CDR3 loop: CASSESRGFDQPQHF. CDR3 nucleotides: TGTGCCAGCAGTGAAAGTAGGGGGTTTGATCAGCCCCAGCATTTT.

The chain is built from TRBV5-4 and TRBJ1-4; D gene unclear. V shed 3 bases and J shed 0 bases, with 9 bases lying between them. The V gene's germline CDR1 is SGHNT and CDR2 YYREEE (reference sequence). The CDR3 loop spans 15 amino acids. The CDR3 nucleotides read TGTGCCAGCAGCTCCCGACATACAACTAATGAAAAACTGTTTTTT. The encoded protein is CASSSRHTTNEKLFF.

This clone was counted at least ten times. The J gene is TRBJ1-5, the V gene TRBV7-2; D uncertain. Germline CDR1 reads SGHTA; CDR2 reads FQGNSA. Between the trimmed V and J ends, which lost 4 bases and 4 bases, there was a span of 5 bases. This CDR3 comprises 12 residues. The CDR3 DNA is TGTGCCAGCAGCTCTCAAAATCAGCCCCAGCATTTT. It encodes CASSSQNQPQHF.

This rearrangement joins TRBV11-1 to TRBJ2-3; D remains ambiguous. V dropped 1 base and J dropped 2 bases, with 7 bases sitting between them. The CDR3 totals 14 residues. Germline V lookup: CDR1 SGHAT, CDR2 FQDESV (reference sequence). CDR3 amino acids: CASSLVGFTDTQYF. CDR3 bases: TGTGCCAGCAGCTTAGTAGGGTTCACAGATACGCAGTATTTT.

V and J are TRBV12-5 and TRBJ1-5, with 7 bases aligning to TRBD1. V lost 6 bases, J lost 4 bases, and 6 bases stayed unmatched. Germline loops: CDR1 LGHNT, CDR2 FRNRAP. The CDR3 is made up of 14 amino acids. CDR3 region: CASGLGQNNQPQHF. The CDR3 region has the DNA TGTGCTAGTGGACTGGGACAGAATAATCAGCCCCAGCATTTT.

The chain joins TRBV9 to TRBJ1-2, with 7 nucleotides matching TRBD1. The V segment lost 3 bases and the J segment 3 bases; nucleotides outside the gene matches: 14. The CDR3 is 17 amino acids. Germline CDR1 is SGDLS and CDR2 is YYNGEE. In DNA form, the CDR3 reads TGTGCCAGCAGCGCTGGGGTGGGGGACAGCCCTTACTATGGCTACACCTTC. It specifies CASSAGVGDSPYYGYTF.

The DNA of the CDR3 is TGTGCCAGTAGTATTAAGGGAGACTATGGCTACACCTTC. As protein: CASSIKGDYGYTF. The chain recombines TRBV19 with TRBJ1-2; no definite D call. In germline, CDR1 is LNHDA, CDR2 SQIVND (reference sequence). Trimming cost V 3 bases and J 3 bases, with 8 bases left between them. The CDR3 covers 13 residues.

This clone was seen a handful of times. V and J are TRBV2 and TRBJ2-1, with TRBD2 matching over 14 bases. CDR1 and CDR2 (germline): SNHLY, FYNNEI. V was pared by 6 bases and J by 2 bases, with 9 bases of the junction left unmatched. This CDR3 comprises 18 residues. The CDR3 sequence is CASRDGRLAGGAYNEQFF. In DNA, the CDR3 is TGTGCCAGCAGGGACGGCAGACTAGCGGGAGGGGCCTACAATGAGCAGTTCTTC.

A single count supports this clone. The V and J genes are TRBV5-6 and TRBJ1-2, with D unclear. Germline CDR1 is SGHDT and CDR2 is YYEEEE. The CDR3 is 13 amino acids. V was trimmed by 2 bases and J by 0 bases, leaving 5 bases between them. As DNA, the CDR3 is TGTGCCAGCAGCTTTGGCGCTAACTATGGCTACACCTTC. Encoded protein: CASSFGANYGYTF.